These T cell receptor beta chains were read from a single sample in a study of blood T cell repertoires in COVID-19. Only in-frame clones appear in the TCRdb table, and some are missing; sequencing was by immunoSEQ multiplex PCR. This table holds roughly 90,000 clones, approximately 89% found once. Sequencing used peripheral blood. The source of these receptors is a man between 50 and 59 years old with acute or convalescent COVID-19. Both conserved end residues are part of each CDR3. A D gene is named only where the DNA matches it firmly. Only some rows state a clone size, as once, few, many or a class for expanded clones.

V gene	clone size	D gene	J gene	CDR3 DNA	CDR3 protein
TRBV6-2/TRBV6-3	once	TRBD1	TRBJ1-5	TGTGCCAGCAGTTATCCCCGCACAGGGGCGCCCCAGCATTTT	CASSYPRTGAPQHF
TRBV27	few	NA	TRBJ2-6	TGTGCCAGCAGCAAACAGGGGGGGGCTGGGGCCAACGTCCTGACTTTC	CASSKQGGAGANVLTF
TRBV7-2	NA	TRBD2	TRBJ2-3	TGTGCCAGCAGCTTAAGACTAGCGGGGGGCCGAACTGTGGATACGCAGTATTTT	CASSLRLAGGRTVDTQYF
TRBV6-6	NA	NA	TRBJ2-3	TGTGCCAGCAGTCGATCCTCCGTCGCAGATACGCAGTATTTT	CASSRSSVADTQYF
TRBV4-2	NA	TRBD2	TRBJ2-2	TGTGCCAGCAGCCAGGACCGCGTCGGACTAGCGGGAGGAAGGACCGGGGAGCTGTTTTTT	CASSQDRVGLAGGRTGELFF
TRBV4-3	NA	TRBD1	TRBJ2-3	TGCGCCAGCAGCCAAGATACAGGGGGCGCGTCAGATACGCAGTATTTT	CASSQDTGGASDTQYF
TRBV5-1	NA	NA	TRBJ1-3	TGCGCCAGCAGCTTGGCCGGTCAGGCGCTGGGAAACACCATATATTTT	CASSLAGQALGNTIYF
TRBV18	NA	NA	TRBJ1-1	TGTGCCAGCTCACCGACAGATTGGAACACTGAAGCTTTCTTT	CASSPTDWNTEAFF
TRBV5-6	NA	TRBD1	TRBJ2-3	TGTGCCAGCGGGCGCACAGGGGTAGATACGCAGTATTTT	CASGRTGVDTQYF
TRBV28	NA	NA	TRBJ2-7	TGTGCCAGCAGTCGACACCGATCGGGGTCCTACGAGCAGTACTTC	CASSRHRSGSYEQYF
TRBV9	NA	TRBD2	TRBJ2-1	TGTGCCAGCAGCGGTAGCGGGAGACGGAATGAGCAGTTCTTC	CASSGSGRRNEQFF
TRBV4-3	NA	NA	TRBJ2-2	TGCGCCAGCAGCCAAGAAGAGACAGGAGTGGGAGGGGAGCTGTTTTTT	CASSQEETGVGGELFF
TRBV13	NA	NA	TRBJ1-2	TGTGCCAGCACAGGAAATCCAAACTATGGCTACACCTTC	CASTGNPNYGYTF
TRBV11-2	NA	TRBD1	TRBJ1-2	TGTGCCAGCAGCGCGGCGGGACAGAATGGCTACACCTTC	CASSAAGQNGYTF
TRBV6-5	NA	TRBD1	TRBJ1-5	TGTGCCAGCAGCGATGGACAGGGAAGAATCCAGCCCCAGCATTTT	CASSDGQGRIQPQHF
TRBV4-3	NA	NA	TRBJ1-2	TGCGCCAGCAGCCAAACGGACAGCTATGGCTACACCTTC	CASSQTDSYGYTF
TRBV10-1	NA	TRBD1	TRBJ1-5	TGCGCCAGCAGTGAACCAGGACGAACAGGGGCCCGCAATCAGCCCCAGCATTTT	CASSEPGRTGARNQPQHF
TRBV5-4	NA	TRBD2	TRBJ2-2	TGTGCCAGCAGGCGAGCGGGAGCTACCGGGGAGCTGTTTTTT	CASRRAGATGELFF
TRBV10-1	NA	TRBD1	TRBJ1-1	TGCGCCAGCAGTGCGGGACAGGGGCCCCCGAACACTGAAGCTTTCTTT	CASSAGQGPPNTEAFF
TRBV7-2	NA	TRBD2	TRBJ2-2	TGTGCCAGCAGCCCCATTAGCGGGGGGCCCCCCGGGGAGCTGTTTTTT	CASSPISGGPPGELFF
TRBV3-1/TRBV3-2	NA	TRBD1	TRBJ1-5	TGTGCCAGCAGTGACAGGGGCCGCAATCAGCCCCAGCATTTT	CASSDRGRNQPQHF
TRBV11-2	NA	TRBD1	TRBJ2-2	TGTGCCAGCAGCTTCGACAGGGCGACCGGGGAGCTGTTTTTT	CASSFDRATGELFF
TRBV5-4	NA	TRBD1	TRBJ1-2	TGTGCCAGCAGCTTGACAGGGGGCGTTGGCTACACCTTC	CASSLTGGVGYTF
TRBV14	NA	TRBD1	TRBJ1-6	TGTGCCAGCAGAAATACAAGACAGGGCCGATATTCACCCCTCCACTTT	CASRNTRQGRYSPLHF
TRBV7-8	NA	NA	TRBJ1-3	TGTGCCAGCAGCTTATCTATCTCTGGAAACACCATATATTTT	CASSLSISGNTIYF
TRBV2	few	NA	TRBJ1-1	TGTGCCAGCAGACGTACGGTACGGAACACTGAAGCTTTCTTT	CASRRTVRNTEAFF
TRBV28	NA	TRBD2	TRBJ2-7	TGTGCCAGCAGTTTGGTAACTAGCGGGAGTAGGAACGAGCAGTACTTC	CASSLVTSGSRNEQYF
TRBV12-3/TRBV12-4	NA	NA	TRBJ2-3	TGTGCCAGCAGTTTGGGAGAGGCAGATACGCAGTATTTT	CASSLGEADTQYF
TRBV5-1	NA	NA	TRBJ2-2	TGCGCCAGCAGCCCGACAGGCACCGGGGAGCTGTTTTTT	CASSPTGTGELFF
TRBV5-1	NA	NA	TRBJ2-1	TGCGCCAGCAGCTGGATGGGGGGCTCCTACAATGAGCAGTTCTTC	CASSWMGGSYNEQFF
TRBV29-1	NA	NA	TRBJ1-1	TGCAGCGTTGAGGAGAATCTGAACACTGAAGCTTTCTTT	CSVEENLNTEAFF
TRBV6-1	NA	NA	TRBJ2-2	TGTGCCAGCAGTGTGGTACCAGGCTCGAACACCGGGGAGCTGTTTTTT	CASSVVPGSNTGELFF
TRBV9	few	TRBD2	TRBJ2-5	TGTGCCAGCTCGAATAGCGGGGGGAAGATGGAGACCCAGTACTTC	CASSNSGGKMETQYF
TRBV2	NA	NA	TRBJ2-7	TGTGCCAGCAGTGCGTCGGCCTACGAGCAGTACTTC	CASSASAYEQYF
TRBV28	NA	TRBD1	TRBJ1-2	TGTGCCAGCACAACTCGCCCAGACAGGGAAAAAGGCTACACCTTC	CASTTRPDREKGYTF
TRBV6-5	NA	TRBD1	TRBJ1-2	TGTGCCAGCAGTTGGGGGACAGCCTATGGCTACACCTTC	CASSWGTAYGYTF
TRBV7-2	NA	NA	TRBJ1-1	TGTGCCAGCAGCTTAACGGCAGGGTCGAGGACTGAAGCTTTCTTT	CASSLTAGSRTEAFF
TRBV5-3	few	TRBD1	TRBJ2-5	TGTGCCAGAAGCCTTAGGGACAGGGTCCAAGAGACCCAGTACTTC	CARSLRDRVQETQYF
TRBV29-1	NA	NA	TRBJ1-4	TGCGCCGTCGTGAAGGGGAACGAAAAACTGTTTTTT	CAVVKGNEKLFF
TRBV6-1	once	NA	TRBJ2-3	TGTGCCAGCAGTGAAGTAAAGGGGCTTAGCACAGATACGCAGTATTTT	CASSEVKGLSTDTQYF
TRBV7-2	once	TRBD1	TRBJ2-7	TGTGCCAGCAGTCTCACAGGGGGCTCCTACGAGCAGTACTTC	CASSLTGGSYEQYF
TRBV18	NA	TRBD1	TRBJ1-5	TGTGCCAGCTCACCAGGGACAGGGAACCGCAATCAGCCCCAGCATTTT	CASSPGTGNRNQPQHF
TRBV18	NA	NA	TRBJ1-4	TGTGCCAGCTCACCACGGCGGAATACTGCAACTAATGAAAAACTGTTTTTT	CASSPRRNTATNEKLFF
TRBV5-1	NA	NA	TRBJ1-6	TGCGCCAGCAGCTTACTTGGCGGGCGGGCCTCACCCCTCCACTTT	CASSLLGGRASPLHF
TRBV28	NA	TRBD2	TRBJ2-3	TGTGCCAGCAGTATCCCGGGACTAGCTGCCCGCACAGATACGCAGTATTTT	CASSIPGLAARTDTQYF
TRBV11-2	NA	TRBD1	TRBJ1-1	TGTGCCAGCAGCTTAGATACAGTTGGACAGGGGGGATCGGGCACTGAAGCTTTCTTT	CASSLDTVGQGGSGTEAFF
TRBV19	NA	NA	TRBJ2-1	TGTGCCAGTACCTTCACGGCTAGCTCCTACAATGAGCAGTTCTTC	CASTFTASSYNEQFF
TRBV6-6	once	NA	TRBJ2-3	TGTGCCAGCAGTTACTTCGGGAGTACAGAAACAGATACGCAGTATTTT	CASSYFGSTETDTQYF
TRBV5-1	NA	NA	TRBJ2-2	TGCGCCAGCAACTCCCTACAGGGGACTAACACCGGGGAGCTGTTTTTT	CASNSLQGTNTGELFF
TRBV7-9	NA	NA	TRBJ1-1	TGTGCCAGCAGCTTAGGAATAGGGGCGAACACTGAAGCTTTCTTT	CASSLGIGANTEAFF
TRBV4-3	NA	NA	TRBJ1-1	TGCGCCAGCAGCCAAGGGGGCGTGTTGAACACTGAAGCTTTCTTT	CASSQGGVLNTEAFF
TRBV11-1	NA	NA	TRBJ2-6	TGTGCCAGCAGCCCCAATGGCGGCTCTGGGGCCAACGTCCTGACTTTC	CASSPNGGSGANVLTF
TRBV11-3	NA	NA	TRBJ2-7	TGTGCCAGCAGCTTAGGAGGCAGCTCCTACGAGCAGTACTTC	CASSLGGSSYEQYF
TRBV7-9	once	NA	TRBJ1-3	TGTGCCAGCAGCTCAACAGGAAACACCATATATTTT	CASSSTGNTIYF
TRBV7-8	NA	TRBD2	TRBJ2-2	TGTGCCAGCAGCGAGACTAGCTTCGGGGAGCTGTTTTTT	CASSETSFGELFF
TRBV19	NA	TRBD1	TRBJ1-1	TGTGCCAGTAGTAGGGCCACAGGGGCTGAAGCTTTCTTT	CASSRATGAEAFF
TRBV27	NA	TRBD1	TRBJ1-6	TGTGCCAGCAGTTTCATACAGGGGGCCTATTCACCCCTCCACTTT	CASSFIQGAYSPLHF